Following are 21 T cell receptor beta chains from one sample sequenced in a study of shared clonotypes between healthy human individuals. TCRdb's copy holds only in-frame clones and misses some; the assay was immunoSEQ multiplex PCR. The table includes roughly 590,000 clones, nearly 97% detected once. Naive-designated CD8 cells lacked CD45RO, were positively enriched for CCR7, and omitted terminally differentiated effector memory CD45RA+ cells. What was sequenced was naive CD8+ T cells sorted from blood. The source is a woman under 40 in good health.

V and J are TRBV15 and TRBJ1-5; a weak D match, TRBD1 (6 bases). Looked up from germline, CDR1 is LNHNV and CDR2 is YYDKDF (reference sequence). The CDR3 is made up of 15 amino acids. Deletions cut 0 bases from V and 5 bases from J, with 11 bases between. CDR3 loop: CATSRDRTAYQPQHF. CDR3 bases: TGTGCCACCAGCAGAGATCGGACAGCGTATCAGCCCCAGCATTTT.

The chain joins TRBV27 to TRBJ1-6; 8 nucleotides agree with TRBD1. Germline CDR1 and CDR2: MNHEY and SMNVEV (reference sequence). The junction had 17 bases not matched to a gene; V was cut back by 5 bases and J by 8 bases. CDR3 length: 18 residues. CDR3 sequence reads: CASSKLLDRADSDSPLHF. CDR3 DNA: TGTGCCAGCAGTAAACTACTGGACAGGGCTGACTCGGATTCACCCCTCCACTTT.

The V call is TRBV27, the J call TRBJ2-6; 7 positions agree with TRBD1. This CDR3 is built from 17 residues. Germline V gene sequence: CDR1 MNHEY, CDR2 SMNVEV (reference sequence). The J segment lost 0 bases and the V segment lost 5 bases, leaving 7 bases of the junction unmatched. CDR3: CASSTPGTVSGANVLTF. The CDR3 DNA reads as TGTGCCAGCAGTACGCCCGGGACAGTCTCTGGGGCCAACGTCCTGACTTTC.

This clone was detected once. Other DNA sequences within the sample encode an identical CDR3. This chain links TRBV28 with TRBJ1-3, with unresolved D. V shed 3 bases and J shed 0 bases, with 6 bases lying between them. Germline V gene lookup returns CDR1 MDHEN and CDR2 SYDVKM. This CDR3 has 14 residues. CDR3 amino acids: CASSLLSSGNTIYF. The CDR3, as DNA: TGTGCCAGCAGTTTGCTTAGCTCTGGAAACACCATATATTTT.

As DNA, the CDR3 is TGTGCCAGCAGTGAGGGGACAGGGCCTCAGCCCCAGCATTTT. Amino acids: CASSEGTGPQPQHF. V and J are TRBV2 and TRBJ1-5, with 9 positions matching TRBD1. Unmatched junction bases numbered 3, after V lost 3 bases and J lost 6 bases. The CDR3 has 14 amino acids. From germline, CDR1 is SNHLY and CDR2 FYNNEI. Complete variable domain (other parts from reference TRBV2 and TRBJ1-5): EPEVTQTPSHQVTQMGQEVILRCVPISNHLYFYWYRQILGQKVEFLVSFYNNEISEKSEIFDDQFSVERPDGSNFTLKIRSTKLEDSAMYFCASSEGTGPQPQHFGDGTRLSIL.

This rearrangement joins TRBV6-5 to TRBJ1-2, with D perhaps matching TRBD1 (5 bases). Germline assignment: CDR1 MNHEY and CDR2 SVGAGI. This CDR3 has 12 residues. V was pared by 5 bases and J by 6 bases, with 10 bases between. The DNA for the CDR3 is TGTGCCAGCAGTACGGGGGGAAATGGCTACACCTTC. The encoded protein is CASSTGGNGYTF.

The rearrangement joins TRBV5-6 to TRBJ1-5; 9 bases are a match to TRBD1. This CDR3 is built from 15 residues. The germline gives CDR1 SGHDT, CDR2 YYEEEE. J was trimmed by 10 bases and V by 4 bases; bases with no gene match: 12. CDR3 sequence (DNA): TGTGCCAGCAGCCGTGCCCGGGACAGGGCCGAACCCCAGCATTTT. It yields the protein CASSRARDRAEPQHF.

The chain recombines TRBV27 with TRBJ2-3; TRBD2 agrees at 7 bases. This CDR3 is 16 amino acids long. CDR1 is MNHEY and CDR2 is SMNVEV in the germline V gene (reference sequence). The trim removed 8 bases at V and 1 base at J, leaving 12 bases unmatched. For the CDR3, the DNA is TGTGCCAGCCTCCCCCCGGCGGGAGTGGGCACAGATACGCAGTATTTT. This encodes CASLPPAGVGTDTQYF.

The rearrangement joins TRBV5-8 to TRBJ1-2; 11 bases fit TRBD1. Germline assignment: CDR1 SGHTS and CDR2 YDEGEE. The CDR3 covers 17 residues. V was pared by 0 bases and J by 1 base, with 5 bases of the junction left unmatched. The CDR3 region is CASSLGIGTGGNYGYTF. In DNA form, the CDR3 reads TGTGCCAGCAGCTTGGGAATCGGGACAGGGGGTAACTATGGCTACACCTTC.

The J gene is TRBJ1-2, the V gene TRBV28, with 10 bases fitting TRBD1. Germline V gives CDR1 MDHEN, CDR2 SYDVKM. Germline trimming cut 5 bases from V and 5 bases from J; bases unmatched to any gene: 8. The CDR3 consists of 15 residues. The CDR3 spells CASSPMRQGAYGYTF. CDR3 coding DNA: TGTGCCAGCAGTCCTATGCGACAGGGGGCGTATGGCTACACCTTC.

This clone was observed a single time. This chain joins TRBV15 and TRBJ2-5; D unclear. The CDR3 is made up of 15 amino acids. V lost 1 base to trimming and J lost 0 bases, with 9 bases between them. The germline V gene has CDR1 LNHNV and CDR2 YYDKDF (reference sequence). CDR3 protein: CATSRVDIYQETQYF. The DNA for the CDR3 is TGTGCCACCAGCAGAGTCGACATCTACCAAGAGACCCAGTACTTC.

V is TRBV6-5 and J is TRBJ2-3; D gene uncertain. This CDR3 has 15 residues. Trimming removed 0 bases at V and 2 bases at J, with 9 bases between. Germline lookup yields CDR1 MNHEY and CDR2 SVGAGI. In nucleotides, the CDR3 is TGTGCCAGCAGTTACTCGCAGCGTCCCACAGATACGCAGTATTTT. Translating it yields CASSYSQRPTDTQYF.

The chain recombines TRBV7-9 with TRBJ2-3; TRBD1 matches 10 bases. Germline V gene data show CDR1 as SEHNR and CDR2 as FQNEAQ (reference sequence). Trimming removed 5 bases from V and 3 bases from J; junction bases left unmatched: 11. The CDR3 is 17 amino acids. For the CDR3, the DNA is TGTGCCAGCAGCACCGAAGAGGGACAGGGGAGGACAGATACGCAGTATTTT. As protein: CASSTEEGQGRTDTQYF. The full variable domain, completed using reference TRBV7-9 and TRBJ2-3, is DTGVSQNPRHKITKRGQNVTFRCDPISEHNRLYWYRQTLGQGPEFLTYFQNEAQLEKSRLLSDRFSAERPKGSFSTLEIQRTEQGDSAMYLCASSTEEGQGRTDTQYFGPGTRLTVL.

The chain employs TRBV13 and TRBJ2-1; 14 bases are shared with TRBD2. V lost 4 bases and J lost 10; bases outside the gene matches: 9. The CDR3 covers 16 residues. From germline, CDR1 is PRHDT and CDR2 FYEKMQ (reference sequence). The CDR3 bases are TGTGCCAGCAGCTCAGAGACTAGCGGGAGGGCACGGGAGCAGTTCTTC. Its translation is CASSSETSGRAREQFF.

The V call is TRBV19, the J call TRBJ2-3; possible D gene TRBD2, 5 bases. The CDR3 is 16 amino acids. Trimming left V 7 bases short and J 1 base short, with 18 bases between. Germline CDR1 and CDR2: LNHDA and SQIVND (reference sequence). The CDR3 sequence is CASTPWVAGGTDTQYF. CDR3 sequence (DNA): TGTGCCAGTACCCCGTGGGTGGCGGGCGGCACAGATACGCAGTATTTT.

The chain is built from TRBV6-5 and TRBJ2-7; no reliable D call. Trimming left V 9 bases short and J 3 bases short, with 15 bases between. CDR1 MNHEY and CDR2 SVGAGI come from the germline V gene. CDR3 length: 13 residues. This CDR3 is CASLDLSNYEQYF. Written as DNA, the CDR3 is TGTGCCAGTTTAGACTTGAGCAACTACGAGCAGTACTTC.

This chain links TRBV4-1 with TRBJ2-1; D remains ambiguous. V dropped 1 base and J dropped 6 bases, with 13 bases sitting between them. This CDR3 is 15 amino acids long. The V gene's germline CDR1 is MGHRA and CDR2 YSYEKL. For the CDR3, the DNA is TGCGCCAGCAGCCAAGGGATAGTAGCCGTCAATGAGCAGTTCTTC. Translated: CASSQGIVAVNEQFF.

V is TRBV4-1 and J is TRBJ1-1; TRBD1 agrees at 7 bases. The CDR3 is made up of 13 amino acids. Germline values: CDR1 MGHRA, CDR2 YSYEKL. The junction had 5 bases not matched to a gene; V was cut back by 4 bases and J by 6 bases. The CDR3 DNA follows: TGCGCCAGCAGCCGTACGGGACAGCCTGAAGCTTTCTTT. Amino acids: CASSRTGQPEAFF.

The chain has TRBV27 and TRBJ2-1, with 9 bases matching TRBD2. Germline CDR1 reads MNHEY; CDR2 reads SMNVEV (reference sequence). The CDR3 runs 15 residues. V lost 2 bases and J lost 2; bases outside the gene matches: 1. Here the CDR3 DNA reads TGTGCCAGCAGTTTAGCTAGCGGGACCTACAATGAGCAGTTCTTC. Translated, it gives CASSLASGTYNEQFF.

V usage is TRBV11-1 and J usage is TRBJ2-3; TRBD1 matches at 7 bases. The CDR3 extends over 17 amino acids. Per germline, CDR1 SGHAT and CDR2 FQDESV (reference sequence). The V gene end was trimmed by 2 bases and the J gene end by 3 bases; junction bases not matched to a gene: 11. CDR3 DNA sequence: TGTGCCAGCAGCTTATATCGAGGGGGCAGGGGTACAGATACGCAGTATTTT. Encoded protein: CASSLYRGGRGTDTQYF. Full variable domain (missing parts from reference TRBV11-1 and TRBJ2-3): EAEVAQSPRYKITEKSQAVAFWCDPISGHATLYWYRQILGQGPELLVQFQDESVVDDSQLPKDRFSAERLKGVDSTLKIQPAELGDSAMYLCASSLYRGGRGTDTQYFGPGTRLTVL.

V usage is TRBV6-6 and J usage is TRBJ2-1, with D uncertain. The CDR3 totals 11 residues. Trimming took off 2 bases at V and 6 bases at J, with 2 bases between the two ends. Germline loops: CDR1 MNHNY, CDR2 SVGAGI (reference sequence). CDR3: CASSYANEQFF. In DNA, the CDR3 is TGTGCCAGCAGTTACGCCAATGAGCAGTTCTTC.